This T cell receptor (beta chain) was retrieved from a study of cytomegalovirus exposure and HLA in healthy donors. This CDR3 comprises 16 residues. The trim removed 3 bases at V and 3 bases at J, leaving 8 bases unmatched. Germline CDR1 reads KGHSH; CDR2 reads LQKENI. PCR was performed using 60 Vbeta and 13 Jbeta primers. The method was immunoSEQ multiplex PCR; TCRdb's version includes in-frame clones alone and lacks a portion of them. The clone table shows some 160,000 clones, with the ten largest holding approximately 2%. Remarks on this clone: Its specificity is not known.

Study observations and caveats: With high specificity and sensitivity, the classifier reportedly diagnosed cytomegalovirus status.

The chain has TRBV18 and TRBJ2-3; 8 nucleotides align to TRBD1. Sequenced sample: PBMCs. This sequence originates from a man aged 30-40 years in good health and CMV-seronegative. As DNA, the CDR3 is TGTGCCAGCTCACCGCCGGGACAGGAGTTTACAGATACGCAGTATTTT. Its translation is CASSPPGQEFTDTQYF.